The clone carrying this T cell receptor beta chain was recorded once. Clones were read by immunoSEQ multiplex PCR, and TCRdb kept only the in-frame ones, dropping some. There are 300,000 to 350,000 clones in the sample; 65% to 90% occur only once, and around 11% lies in the top ten. The sample originates from a study of Ad26.COV2.S vaccination and SARS-CoV-2 variants. V shed 5 bases and J shed 7 bases, with 12 bases lying between them. There are 13 residues in the CDR3. Germline V lookup: CDR1 MNHEY, CDR2 SMNVEV (reference sequence). Specified treatment: about 20 received Ad26.COV2.S at low or high dose, single or two shots; roughly five received placebo; per-sample allocation not given. The investigators took samples on day 63 after the first vaccine or placebo injection.

The chain uses TRBV27 and TRBJ2-1; the D is unclear. The TCR comes from a person between 18 and 59 years old who received the Ad26.COV2.S COVID-19 vaccine or a placebo. The sample was peripheral blood, taken in a trial of Ad26.COV2.S vaccine versus placebo. DNA of the CDR3: TGTGCCAGCAGTGACCTTTGGTCAAATGAGCAGTTCTTC. Encoded protein: CASSDLWSNEQFF.